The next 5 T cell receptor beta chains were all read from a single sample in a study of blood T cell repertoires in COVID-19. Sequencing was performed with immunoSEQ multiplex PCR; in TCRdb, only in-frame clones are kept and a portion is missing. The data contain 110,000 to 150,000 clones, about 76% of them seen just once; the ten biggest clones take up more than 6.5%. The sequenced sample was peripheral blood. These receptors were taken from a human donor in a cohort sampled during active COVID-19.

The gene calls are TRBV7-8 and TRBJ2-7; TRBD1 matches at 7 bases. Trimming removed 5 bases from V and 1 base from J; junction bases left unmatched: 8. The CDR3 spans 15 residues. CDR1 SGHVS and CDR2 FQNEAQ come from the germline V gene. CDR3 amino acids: CASSVLETGSYEQYF. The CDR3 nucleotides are TGTGCCAGCAGCGTCCTAGAGACAGGGTCCTACGAGCAGTACTTC.

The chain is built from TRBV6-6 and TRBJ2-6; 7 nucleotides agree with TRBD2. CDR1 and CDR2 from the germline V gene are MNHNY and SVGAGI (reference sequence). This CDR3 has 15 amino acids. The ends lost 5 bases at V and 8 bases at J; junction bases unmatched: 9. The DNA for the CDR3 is TGTGCCAGCAGTCAATTTACGGGGGGACCCAACGTCCTGACTTTC. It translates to CASSQFTGGPNVLTF.

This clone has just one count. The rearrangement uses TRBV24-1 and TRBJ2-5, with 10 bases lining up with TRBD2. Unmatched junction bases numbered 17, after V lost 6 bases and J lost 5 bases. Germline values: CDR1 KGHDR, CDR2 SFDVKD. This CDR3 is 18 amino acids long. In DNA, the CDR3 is TGTGCCACCAGTAACCCCGGCCGTTCTAGCGGGAGTGGGGAGACCCAGTACTTC. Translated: CATSNPGRSSGSGETQYF.

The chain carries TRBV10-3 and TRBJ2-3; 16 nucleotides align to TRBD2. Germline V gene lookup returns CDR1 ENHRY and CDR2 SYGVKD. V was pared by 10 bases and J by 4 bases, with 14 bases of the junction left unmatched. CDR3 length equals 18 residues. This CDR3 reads CATAKPGTSGRAADTQYF. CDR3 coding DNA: TGTGCCACCGCTAAACCCGGGACTAGCGGGAGGGCCGCAGATACGCAGTATTTT.

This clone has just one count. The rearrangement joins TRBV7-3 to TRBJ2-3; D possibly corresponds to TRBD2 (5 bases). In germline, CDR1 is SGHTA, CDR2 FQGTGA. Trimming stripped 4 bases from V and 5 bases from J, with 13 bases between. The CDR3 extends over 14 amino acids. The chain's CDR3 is CASSSGRAEDTQYF. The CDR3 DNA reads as TGTGCCAGCAGCTCGGGAAGGGCCGAAGATACGCAGTATTTT.